The rows below give T cell receptor beta chains drawn from one sample of a study of regulatory T cells in long-lasting Graves disease. MiXCR, run by TCRdb on the multiplex PCR reads, gives a single entry per CDR3 protein. The table shows roughly 610,000 distinct CDR3 sequences, with about 16% occurring only once. These data were also filed under a second study, of T cells in Graves' hyperthyroidism and ophthalmopathy.

Sequenced here: peripheral blood mononuclear cells (PBMCs), sampled at new diagnosis, from a patient treated with antithyroid drugs. The source of these receptors is a man between 18 and 35 years old with Graves disease. CDR3s include the opening cysteine and the closing phenylalanine or tryptophan. The order of the fields is D gene, V gene, CDR3 length, J gene, clone size, CDR3 DNA, CDR3 protein. A D gene is named only where the DNA matches it firmly. The size field is filled for only some rows; it gives once, few, many or a size class.

>TRBD1|TRBV5-1|18|TRBJ1-1|many
TGCGCCAGCAGCTTGGCCGGGACAGGGCTAAGAATGAACACTGAAGCTTTCTTT
CASSLAGTGLRMNTEAFF
>NA|TRBV7-8|16|TRBJ1-4|many
TGTGCCAGCAGCCAGGCCCGGGGTAGACCGAATGAAAAACTGTTTTTT
CASSQARGRPNEKLFF
>TRBD1|TRBV7-3|15|TRBJ2-2|many
TGTGCCAGCAGCCTTCGGGACAGGGAGTCCGGGGAGCTGTTTTTT
CASSLRDRESGELFF
>NA|TRBV6-2/TRBV6-3|15|TRBJ2-7|NA
TGTGCCAGCGGACCTGATCTACAGATGTCCTACGAGCAGTACTTC
CASGPDLQMSYEQYF
>TRBD1|TRBV7-6|17|TRBJ2-5|few
TGTGCCAGCAGCTTAGTAGTCCGCGACAGGGTGGATGAGACCCAGTACTTC
CASSLVVRDRVDETQYF
>NA|TRBV4-1|14|TRBJ1-4|few
TGCGCCAGCAGCTATTCCCGGGGGGATGAAAAACTGTTTTTT
CASSYSRGDEKLFF
>TRBD1|TRBV30|13|TRBJ2-5|many
TGTGCCTGGAGTGTACCGGGACAGGGTGCCGAGTACTTC
CAWSVPGQGAEYF
>TRBD1|TRBV14|17|TRBJ2-1|NA
TGTGCCAGCAGCCAAGCCTCCGGACAGGGCTCCTACAATGAGCAGTTCTTC
CASSQASGQGSYNEQFF
>NA|TRBV19|15|TRBJ1-6|NA
TGTGCCAGTAGTAACCAGGGAATGGATAATTCACCCCTCCACTTT
CASSNQGMDNSPLHF
>NA|TRBV18|15|TRBJ1-4|NA
TGTGCCAGCTCCCTCCCGGGACGGAGTAATGAAAAACTGTTTTTT
CASSLPGRSNEKLFF
>NA|TRBV2|15|TRBJ1-4|many
TGTGCCAGCAGCGAGACAGTTCCTCCAAATGAAAAACTGTTTTTT
CASSETVPPNEKLFF
>TRBD1|TRBV7-8|15|TRBJ2-1|many
TGTGCCAGCAGCTTACGGGACAGAGCCTACAATGAGCAGTTCTTC
CASSLRDRAYNEQFF
>NA|TRBV7-9|14|TRBJ1-1|few
TGTGCCAGCAGCGGGGTGGGGGGCGCCCTTGAAGCTTTCTTT
CASSGVGGALEAFF
>TRBD2|TRBV29-1|14|TRBJ2-3|NA
TGCAGCGTTGATGGCAGGGCGGGAGTTGATACGCAGTATTTT
CSVDGRAGVDTQYF
>TRBD2|TRBV5-1|14|TRBJ2-1|NA
TGTGCCAGCAGCTTGGAAGGACTAGAAGATGAGCAGTTCTTC
CASSLEGLEDEQFF
>NA|TRBV7-9|11|TRBJ2-1|many
TGTGCCAGCAGCTTCCGCAATGAGCAGTTCTTC
CASSFRNEQFF
>NA|TRBV5-1|12|TRBJ2-2|many
TGTGCCAGCAGCAAGAACACCGGGGAGCTGTTTTTT
CASSKNTGELFF
>NA|TRBV5-1|15|TRBJ2-1|many
TGCGCCAGCAGCTTGATCGCAGGGTCCTACAATGAGCAGTTCTTC
CASSLIAGSYNEQFF
>NA|TRBV5-6|15|TRBJ2-7|few
TGTGCCAGCAGCTTGAGGGGAGGGGGATACTACGAGCAGTACTTC
CASSLRGGGYYEQYF
>NA|TRBV7-9|14|TRBJ2-7|many
TGTGCCAGCATGGGCGGGCTAGCCCGCTACGAGCAGTACTTC
CASMGGLARYEQYF
>NA|TRBV19|14|TRBJ1-6|NA
TGTGCCAGTAGTATGCAAGAACCCAATTCACCCCTCCACTTT
CASSMQEPNSPLHF
>TRBD1|TRBV7-3|13|TRBJ1-5|few
TGTGCCAGCAGCAGACGACAGGGGCAGCCCCAGCATTTT
CASSRRQGQPQHF
>TRBD2|TRBV20-1|16|TRBJ2-7|NA
TGCAGTGCTAGAGGCGGGGGGGACAAAACCACCTACGAGCAGTACTTC
CSARGGGDKTTYEQYF
>NA|TRBV28|14|TRBJ2-7|NA
TGTGCCAGCAGATTCCAGACCCAAGGGAGCGAGCAGTACTTC
CASRFQTQGSEQYF
>NA|TRBV28|14|TRBJ2-5|NA
TGTGCCAGCATCCCACCCGGGGGGCGAGAGACCCAGTACTTC
CASIPPGGRETQYF
>NA|TRBV20-1|12|TRBJ2-7|many
TGCAGTGCAAGCACAGGGTCCTACGAGCAGTACTTC
CSASTGSYEQYF
>NA|TRBV20-1|12|TRBJ1-2|many
TGCAGTGCCCACACAATGAACTATGGCTACACCTTC
CSAHTMNYGYTF
>TRBD1|TRBV6-2/TRBV6-3|15|TRBJ1-2|NA
TGTGCCAGCAGTAGCCCGGGACAGGGGGACTATGGCTACACCTTC
CASSSPGQGDYGYTF
>NA|TRBV7-8|11|TRBJ1-1|NA
TGTGCCAGCAGCTTGGGACTTGAAGCTTTCTTT
CASSLGLEAFF
>TRBD1|TRBV2|14|TRBJ1-2|many
TGTGCCAGCAGTGGCGGACAGGTCACCGGTGGCTACACCTTC
CASSGGQVTGGYTF
>TRBD2|TRBV4-1|16|TRBJ2-1|NA
TGCGCCAGCAGCCAAGTCGGGACTAGTAAGGAACGTGAGCAGCTCTTC
CASSQVGTSKEREQLF
>TRBD2|TRBV12-3/TRBV12-4|16|TRBJ2-5|many
TGTGCCAGCACCACGACCGGGACTAGCGGGAGCGGGACCCAGTACTTC
CASTTTGTSGSGTQYF
>NA|TRBV30|15|TRBJ1-4|many
TGTGCCTGGAGCGGGACACTTGCAACTAATGAAAAACTGTTTTTT
CAWSGTLATNEKLFF
>NA|TRBV10-2|14|TRBJ2-5|few
TGCGCCAGTTCAGACAGGTTCTACCAAGAGACCCAGTACTTC
CASSDRFYQETQYF
>NA|TRBV7-9|15|TRBJ1-6|NA
TGTGCCAGCAGCACCGTATCGGACGTAAATTCACCCCTCCACTTT
CASSTVSDVNSPLHF
>NA|TRBV29-1|15|TRBJ2-3|many
TGCAGCGTCCGGGCAGGGGTCCGAAACACAGATACGCAGTATTTT
CSVRAGVRNTDTQYF
>TRBD2|TRBV12-3/TRBV12-4|16|TRBJ2-7|many
TGTGCCAGCAGTCTGGGACTAGCGGGAGTCTCCTACGAGCAGTACTTC
CASSLGLAGVSYEQYF
>TRBD2|TRBV20-1|12|TRBJ2-7|many
TGCAGTGCGGGGAGGACTAGCTACGAGCAGTACTTC
CSAGRTSYEQYF
>TRBD1|TRBV27|15|TRBJ1-1|few
TGTGCCAGCAGTTTATCGACAGGGGGCGTCACTGAAGCTTTCTTT
CASSLSTGGVTEAFF
>TRBD1|TRBV2|16|TRBJ2-2|NA
TGTGCCAGCAGTATCCGACAGGGACGGAACACCGGGGAGCTGTTTTTT
CASSIRQGRNTGELFF